This record concerns one T cell receptor (beta chain) sequence. In this sample, this clonotype turned up many times. Its antigen is unknown. The record has no base qualities; no much larger clone is one base away. Amplification of TCR beta CDR3 regions was carried out from RNA transcripts. The first round of RT-PCR for the TCR CDR3 was performed with the HTBI primer set and the Qiagen OneStep RT-PCR kit. The libraries were constructed in a second round of multiplex PCR and then size-selected and purified. Paired-end sequencing of the libraries was performed with 100 bp reads on an Illumina HiSeq2000. The paper's data handling went like this. SOAPnuke was used to process the raw data, removing reads that contained adapters or uncalled bases, had a mean Phred below 15, or lacked an exact match to the constant primer or identifier. High-quality paired reads were merged with COPE v1.2.5, and unique nucleotide sequences were defined as clonotypes. MiTCR v1.1 was used to align the clonotypes against IMGT TRBV, TRBD and TRBJ reference segments. Only V-J combinations with frequency above 0.0001, covering about 99% of repertoires, were analysed. The TCS score was defined as the ratio of F50 (clonal expansion) to E x V (chaos), calculated using BLOSUM62-based TCRdist between CDR3 peptides within each V-J. Welch's t-statistics and random forest reduced roughly 530 V-J features to about 12, which were used in a naive Bayes classifier (R e1071). TCRdb applied fastp at Q25 and MiXCR to the public reads, then kept only in-frame beta chains. Each entry merges the rows of one CDR3 protein and shows their most common DNA and genes. It is TCRdb's table, rather than the study itself, that gives the V and J calls and clone size. Counted in this sample were about 350,000 distinct CDR3 sequences; about a sixth of them appeared once. Jointly, the top ten make up 34% of the sample.

The data stem from a study of T cells in Graves' hyperthyroidism and ophthalmopathy (dated by TCRdb to about 2019). About the study as a whole: Peripheral blood was sampled at the time of initial diagnosis, prior to any treatment. To identify TCR V-J signatures that set the groups apart, the researchers used a discovery cohort of roughly 100 patients, made up of 40 to 45 with Graves' ophthalmopathy and some 60 with stable Graves' hyperthyroidism. Prospective prediction of ophthalmopathy was tested in an independent validation cohort consisting of roughly 20 hyperthyroidism patients and approximately 16 patients who later progressed to ophthalmopathy. For training and testing, the approximately 97 patients in the discovery cohort were randomly divided in a 7:3 ratio. In addition, the study compared T-cell repertoires in thyroid tissue and in blood from a handful of Graves' hyperthyroidism patients. After sampling, hyperthyroidism patients received methimazole starting at 30 mg daily, and ophthalmopathy patients received high-dose intravenous methylprednisolone. The paper reports TCR Vbeta CDR3 sequencing of 140 or so peripheral blood samples: some 41 ophthalmopathy, approximately 74 hyperthyroidism and 17 progressor patients.

Hyperthyroidism patients were aged 18 to 65 years and newly diagnosed, with disease duration of less than 2 months. Exclusion was applied to patients with uncontrolled infections, other autoimmune diseases, pregnancy or lactation. Diagnoses relied on clinical symptoms, serum thyroxine and TRAb, thyroid ultrasound and orbital computed tomography. Blood from progressor patients was collected at the time of first diagnosis with hyperthyroidism, before any ophthalmopathy symptoms had appeared. PBMCs were separated from around 9.1 ml of fresh peripheral blood using Ficoll-Paque density gradient centrifugation. Progressor patients were defined as those initially diagnosed with Graves' hyperthyroidism in whom ophthalmopathy developed during follow-up. Trizol reagent was used to extract total RNA, and RNA quality was then checked on an Agilent 2100 Bioanalyzer. Here is what the overall study found, with its caveats: In cross-validation, a model built on a 13 V-J signature told ophthalmopathy apart from stable hyperthyroidism with roughly 87% sensitivity and around 84% specificity, and in testing the same model reached 80%/75%. Most expanded thyroid clonotypes (frequency above 0.001) were also detected in blood, suggesting blood repertoires may reflect thyroid immune responses. In validation, the model predicted progression to ophthalmopathy a median of roughly 6.2 months before onset, with 65% to 71% sensitivity and roughly 79% specificity. No statistical method was used to fix the sample size in advance, and group allocation was not hidden from the investigators.

The material sequenced was blood. This TCR was recovered from a woman younger than 45 with Graves' hyperthyroidism that later progressed to Graves' ophthalmopathy.

The sequence in DNA is TGTGCCAGCAGCGAAACTTGGGACTATAGCGACACAGATACGCAGTATTTT. The encoded protein is CASSETWDYSDTDTQYF. The chain employs TRBV2 and TRBJ2-3; 7 nucleotides in the junction match TRBD2. Trimming removed 6 bases from V and 2 bases from J; the gene matches leave 14 bases unexplained. From its cysteine to its phenylalanine, the CDR3 spans 17 amino acids. Only the CDR3 DNA is retained, 51 bases long and in frame from the first base. CDR1 SNHLY and CDR2 FYNNEI are derived from the germline V gene.